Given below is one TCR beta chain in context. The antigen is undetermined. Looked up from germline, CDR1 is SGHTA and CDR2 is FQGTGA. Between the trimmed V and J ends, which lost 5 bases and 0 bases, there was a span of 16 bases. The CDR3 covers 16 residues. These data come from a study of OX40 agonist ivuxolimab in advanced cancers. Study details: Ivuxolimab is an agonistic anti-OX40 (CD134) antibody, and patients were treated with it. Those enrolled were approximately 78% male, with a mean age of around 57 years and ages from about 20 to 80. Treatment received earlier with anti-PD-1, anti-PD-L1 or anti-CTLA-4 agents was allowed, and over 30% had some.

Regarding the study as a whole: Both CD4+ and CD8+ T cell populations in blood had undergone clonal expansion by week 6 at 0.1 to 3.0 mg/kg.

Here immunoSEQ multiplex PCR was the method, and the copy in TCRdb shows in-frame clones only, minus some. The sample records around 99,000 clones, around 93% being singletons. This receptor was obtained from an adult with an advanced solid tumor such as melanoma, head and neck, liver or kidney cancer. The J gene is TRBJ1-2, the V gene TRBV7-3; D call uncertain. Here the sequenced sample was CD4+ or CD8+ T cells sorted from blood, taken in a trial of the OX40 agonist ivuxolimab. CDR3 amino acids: CASSPALLVANYGYTF. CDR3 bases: TGTGCCAGCAGCCCCGCCCTTTTGGTAGCTAACTATGGCTACACCTTC. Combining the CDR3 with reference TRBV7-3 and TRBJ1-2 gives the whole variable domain GAGVSQTPSNKVTEKGKYVELRCDPISGHTALYWYRQSLGQGPEFLIYFQGTGAADDSGLPNDRFFAVRPEGSVSTLKIQRTERGDSAVYLCASSPALLVANYGYTFGSGTRLTVV.